This TCR beta chain was recorded in a study of Ad26.COV2.S vaccination and SARS-CoV-2 variants. Study as a whole: Of the COV1001 trial arms, the Ad26.COV2.S arm included the donor. Dosing was one shot or two shots 56 days apart. Study-wide points: Responses of spike-specific T cells (both CD8+ and CD4+) reportedly showed substantial breadth after vaccination. Total responses of T cells may have been underestimated by the analyses of TCR breadth and depth.

Concerning this clone: Its antigen remains unidentified.

Data came from immunoSEQ multiplex PCR; TCRdb stores just in-frame clones and leaves some out. Of fewer than 600,000 clones listed, 80% to 90% were seen once; the top ten hold over 1.5%. Regarding treatment: approximately 18 received Ad26.COV2.S at low or high dose, single or two shots; about 5 received placebo; per-sample allocation not given. It was on day 63 after the first vaccine or placebo injection that samples were taken. The source material was peripheral blood, sampled in a trial of Ad26.COV2.S vaccine versus placebo. The TCR comes from a person aged 18-60 years who received the Ad26.COV2.S COVID-19 vaccine or a placebo.

The CDR3 region has the DNA TGTGCCAGCAGTTTAGGAACCCCCTTCGGCATAGGTTCGGGTCAGCCCCAGCATTTT. Translation: CASSLGTPFGIGSGQPQHF. V is TRBV28 and J is TRBJ1-5; no definite D call. The CDR3 sequence is 19 residues long. Germline V CDR1 and CDR2: MDHEN, SYDVKM. V was clipped by 2 bases and J by 6 bases, with 26 bases between them.